This T cell receptor beta chain is from a study of CD8 T cells in ankylosing spondylitis. This clonotype has a count of ten or more. Its antigen is as yet unknown. Quantitative barcoded 5'-RACE was used to prepare TCR beta libraries. TCRdb fed the 5' RACE reads into MiXCR, producing one record per CDR3 protein. The sample carries about 130,000 distinct CDR3 sequences, roughly 9% recorded once. Study-level points and caveats: CD8+ disease-linked clones were present at relatively low frequencies in blood.

Trimming pared 8 bases from V and 1 base from J, leaving 17 bases between. Germline CDR1 MNHNS, CDR2 SASEGT. The CDR3 has 15 residues. The receptor was derived from a male donor with ankylosing spondylitis or in good health (not recorded which). This chain joins TRBV6-1 and TRBJ2-5; D gene ambiguous. Material: blood, either unsorted or a sorted T cell fraction (not recorded which). CDR3 bases: TGTGCCAGCTTATCTGTTTGGGGAATCCAAGAGACCCAGTACTTC. It yields the protein CASLSVWGIQETQYF.